This T cell receptor beta chain was sequenced during a study of cytomegalovirus exposure and HLA in healthy donors. Notes on the study in general: Later analysis identified 15,000 to 20,000 TCR beta sequences associated with HLA alleles, using a false discovery rate threshold of 0.05. Most sequenced TCRs were rare (though some public TCRs occurred in many donors). Later analysis showed TCR association rates varying by HLA locus, highest for DRB1 and lowest for HLA-C.

PCR was performed using 60 Vbeta and 13 Jbeta primers. The assay was immunoSEQ multiplex PCR, and TCRdb's table has in-frame clones only and misses some. Found here are roughly 100,000 clones, 79% of them singletons; the top ten hold roughly 4%. Germline V gives CDR1 WNHNN, CDR2 SYGVQD (reference sequence). The CDR3 totals 18 residues. V lost 0 bases, J lost 3 bases, and 18 bases lay in between. On this clone itself: Its target is not known.

The source material was PBMCs. The chain is built from TRBV10-1 and TRBJ2-1; TRBD2 is a possible D gene (5 bases). This TCR derives from a man between 50 and 59 years old in good health and CMV-seropositive. The CDR3 loop reads CASSESTRTSGFYNEQFF. The CDR3 nucleotides are TGCGCCAGCAGTGAGTCTACCCGGACCTCGGGGTTCTACAATGAGCAGTTCTTC.